These T cell receptor beta chains were read from a single sample in a study of blood T cells in healthy people across ages. TCRdb recomputed calls from the 5' RACE reads with MiXCR, one row per CDR3 protein. The sample records 700,000 to 950,000 distinct CDR3 sequences, approximately 39% being singletons. Input material: blood. The receptors originated from a woman in her sixties in good health. The CDR3 runs from the conserved cysteine through the conserved F or W. The order of the fields is J gene, clone size, V gene, D gene, CDR3 DNA, CDR3 protein. A D gene is named only where the DNA matches it firmly. Some rows have no size entry. The others give once, few or many, or a class for an expanded clone.

j_call: TRBJ2-1; clone_size: few; v_call: TRBV20-1; d_call: -; cdr3_nt: TGCAGTGCTAACAGGTACAATGAGCAGTTCTTC; cdr3_aa: CSANRYNEQFF
j_call: TRBJ2-5; clone_size: many; v_call: TRBV4-1; d_call: -; cdr3_nt: TGCGCCAGCAGCCAAGATCTTAGGCAGGTCGCGGGTAATGAGACCCAGTACTTC; cdr3_aa: CASSQDLRQVAGNETQYF
j_call: TRBJ2-1; clone_size: -; v_call: TRBV7-3; d_call: TRBD1; cdr3_nt: TGTGCCAGCAGCTTCCCAGACAGGGGAGGTGAGCAGTTCTTC; cdr3_aa: CASSFPDRGGEQFF
j_call: TRBJ2-5; clone_size: many; v_call: TRBV20-1; d_call: -; cdr3_nt: TGCAGTGCTAGAGATGAGGTGGAGACCCAGTACTTC; cdr3_aa: CSARDEVETQYF
j_call: TRBJ1-5; clone_size: few; v_call: TRBV2; d_call: -; cdr3_nt: TGTGCCAGCAGTGAAAGGCCCCAGGGACGGGACAATCAGCCCCAGCATTTT; cdr3_aa: CASSERPQGRDNQPQHF
j_call: TRBJ2-3; clone_size: -; v_call: TRBV27; d_call: TRBD2; cdr3_nt: TGTGCCAGCGCGGGAGTCGGGGATACGCAGTATTTT; cdr3_aa: CASAGVGDTQYF
j_call: TRBJ2-7; clone_size: -; v_call: TRBV5-1; d_call: -; cdr3_nt: TGCGCCAGCAGTGATTCCCACGAGCAGTACTTC; cdr3_aa: CASSDSHEQYF
j_call: TRBJ1-4; clone_size: -; v_call: TRBV5-1; d_call: -; cdr3_nt: TGCGCCAGCAGCCCCAAGGGACAAGATGAAAAACTGTTTTTT; cdr3_aa: CASSPKGQDEKLFF
j_call: TRBJ2-5; clone_size: once; v_call: TRBV27; d_call: -; cdr3_nt: TGTGCCAGCAGAAATTTGCGGACTAGCGGGGACAGGGGGCAAGAGACCCAGTACTTC; cdr3_aa: CASRNLRTSGDRGQETQYF
j_call: TRBJ2-7; clone_size: -; v_call: TRBV7-9; d_call: TRBD2; cdr3_nt: TGTGCCAGCAGCCAGCGGGAGAGTCCCCCCTACGAGCAGTACTTC; cdr3_aa: CASSQRESPPYEQYF
j_call: TRBJ2-1; clone_size: -; v_call: TRBV4-3; d_call: TRBD2; cdr3_nt: TGCGCCAGCAGCCAAGAAAGTGGAACTAGCGGGAGGTTCTTC; cdr3_aa: CASSQESGTSGRFF
j_call: TRBJ2-5; clone_size: few; v_call: TRBV20-1; d_call: TRBD2; cdr3_nt: TGCAGTGCTAGAGGGACTAGCGGGAGGGACCAAGAGACCCAGTACTTC; cdr3_aa: CSARGTSGRDQETQYF
j_call: TRBJ2-1; clone_size: -; v_call: TRBV7-2; d_call: -; cdr3_nt: TGTGCCAGCAGCTTAGCGTTCGGCGGGCACAATGAGCAGTTCTTC; cdr3_aa: CASSLAFGGHNEQFF
j_call: TRBJ1-4; clone_size: -; v_call: TRBV7-2; d_call: TRBD1; cdr3_nt: TGTGCCAGCAGCCCTGACAGGGGGAGTGAAAAACTGTTTTTT; cdr3_aa: CASSPDRGSEKLFF
j_call: TRBJ2-7; clone_size: -; v_call: TRBV7-8; d_call: TRBD2; cdr3_nt: TGTGCCAGCAGCGTAAGCGGGGGTCGTATCGAGCAGTACTTC; cdr3_aa: CASSVSGGRIEQYF
j_call: TRBJ2-2; clone_size: -; v_call: TRBV2; d_call: TRBD1; cdr3_nt: TGTGCCAGCAGTGGGGACAGGAACACCGGGGAGCTGTTTTTT; cdr3_aa: CASSGDRNTGELFF
j_call: TRBJ2-7; clone_size: many; v_call: TRBV27; d_call: -; cdr3_nt: TGTGCCAGCAGTTTTACCGGCGGATCCTACGAGCAGTACTTC; cdr3_aa: CASSFTGGSYEQYF
j_call: TRBJ2-1; clone_size: many; v_call: TRBV5-6; d_call: -; cdr3_nt: TGTGCCAGCAGCTTGGGGCAGTTTGATGAGCAGTTCTTC; cdr3_aa: CASSLGQFDEQFF
j_call: TRBJ1-2; clone_size: few; v_call: TRBV6-5; d_call: -; cdr3_nt: TGTGCCAGCAGGCTTATGGATTATGGCTACACCTTC; cdr3_aa: CASRLMDYGYTF
j_call: TRBJ2-2; clone_size: -; v_call: TRBV9; d_call: TRBD2; cdr3_nt: TGTGCCAGCAGCGTAGGGCTAGCGGGAGCTGGCGGGGAGCTGTTTTTT; cdr3_aa: CASSVGLAGAGGELFF
j_call: TRBJ2-7; clone_size: -; v_call: TRBV9; d_call: TRBD2; cdr3_nt: TGTGCCAGCAGCGTGGAGTGGGGGGGCTACGAGCAGTACTTC; cdr3_aa: CASSVEWGGYEQYF
j_call: TRBJ2-7; clone_size: -; v_call: TRBV7-9; d_call: TRBD2; cdr3_nt: TGTGCCAGCAGCTCCGGGACTAGGGCGGACAATGAGCAGTACTTC; cdr3_aa: CASSSGTRADNEQYF
j_call: TRBJ1-2; clone_size: few; v_call: TRBV7-9; d_call: -; cdr3_nt: TGTGCCAGCAGCTCTATGTCCCCGGGCTATGGCTACACCTTC; cdr3_aa: CASSSMSPGYGYTF
j_call: TRBJ2-6; clone_size: -; v_call: TRBV11-1; d_call: TRBD1; cdr3_nt: TGTGCCAGCGCAGGGACAGTCCACTACTCTGGGGCCAACGTCCTGACTTTC; cdr3_aa: CASAGTVHYSGANVLTF
j_call: TRBJ2-1; clone_size: many; v_call: TRBV3-1; d_call: TRBD2; cdr3_nt: TGTGCCAGCAGCCAACGACTAGCGAACTACAATGAGCAGTTCTTC; cdr3_aa: CASSQRLANYNEQFF
j_call: TRBJ2-2; clone_size: -; v_call: TRBV6-5; d_call: -; cdr3_nt: TGTGCCAGCTCCAGGGAAGGGCCACATTTCACCGGGGAGCTGTTTTTT; cdr3_aa: CASSREGPHFTGELFF
j_call: TRBJ1-5; clone_size: -; v_call: TRBV6-1; d_call: TRBD1; cdr3_nt: TGTGCCACTTCTCGGGACAGAGCCCGTATAAATCAGCCCCAGCATTTT; cdr3_aa: CATSRDRARINQPQHF